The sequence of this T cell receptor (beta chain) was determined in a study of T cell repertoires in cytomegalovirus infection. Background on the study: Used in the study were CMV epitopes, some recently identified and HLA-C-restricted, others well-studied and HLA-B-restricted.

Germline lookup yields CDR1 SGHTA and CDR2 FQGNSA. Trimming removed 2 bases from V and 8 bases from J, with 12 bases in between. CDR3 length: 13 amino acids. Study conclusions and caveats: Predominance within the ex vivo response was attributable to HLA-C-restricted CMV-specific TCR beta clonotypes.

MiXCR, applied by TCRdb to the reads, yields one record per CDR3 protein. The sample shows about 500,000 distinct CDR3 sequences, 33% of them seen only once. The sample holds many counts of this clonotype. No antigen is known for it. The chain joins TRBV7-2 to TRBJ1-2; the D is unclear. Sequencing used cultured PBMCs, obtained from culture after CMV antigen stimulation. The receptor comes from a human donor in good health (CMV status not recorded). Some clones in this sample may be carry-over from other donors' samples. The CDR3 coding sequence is TGTGCCAGCAGCTTAAGGGCACGAGGCGGCTACACCTTC. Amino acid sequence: CASSLRARGGYTF.